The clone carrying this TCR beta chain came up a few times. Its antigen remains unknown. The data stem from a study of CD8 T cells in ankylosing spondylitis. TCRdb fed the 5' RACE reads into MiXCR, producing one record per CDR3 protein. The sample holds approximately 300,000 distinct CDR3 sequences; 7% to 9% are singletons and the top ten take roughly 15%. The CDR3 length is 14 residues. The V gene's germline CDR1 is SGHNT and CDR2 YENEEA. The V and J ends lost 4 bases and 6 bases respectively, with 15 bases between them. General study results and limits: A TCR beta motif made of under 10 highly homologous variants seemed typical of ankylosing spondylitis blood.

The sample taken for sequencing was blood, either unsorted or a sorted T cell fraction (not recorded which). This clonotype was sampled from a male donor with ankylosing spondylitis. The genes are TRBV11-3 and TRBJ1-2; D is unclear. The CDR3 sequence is CASSYQLNQDGYTF. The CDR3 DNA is TGTGCCAGCAGCTACCAGCTGAATCAGGATGGCTACACCTTC.